This TCR beta chain was recorded in a study of identical twins. Via MiXCR, TCRdb re-called the 5' RACE reads, giving one row per CDR3 protein. The sample has over 600,000 distinct CDR3 sequences, 21% seen once. The CDR3 sequence is 17 residues long. With 6 bases clipped from V and 0 bases from J, the junction kept 10 bases outside the gene matches. Germline lookup yields CDR1 DFQATT and CDR2 SNEGSKA (reference sequence). These data also formed part of another study, on T cells expressing NK-cell markers. That study reports: TCR beta repertoires came from sorted CD3+CD56+NKG2C+, CD3+CD56+NKG2C- and CD3+CD56-NKG2C+ T cells. Just one sequenced donor of eight was HCMV-seronegative, while seven were seropositive. Researchers report these clonotypes also headed the CD3+CD56-NKG2C+ fraction in several donors.

Source material: PBMCs. The source of this sequence is a woman aged 18-30 years in good health. The chain uses TRBV20-1 and TRBJ2-6; 8 bases align to TRBD1. The CDR3: CSAPAGTGPSGANVLTF. In nucleotides, the CDR3 is TGCAGTGCCCCAGCCGGGACAGGCCCCTCTGGGGCCAACGTCCTGACTTTC.